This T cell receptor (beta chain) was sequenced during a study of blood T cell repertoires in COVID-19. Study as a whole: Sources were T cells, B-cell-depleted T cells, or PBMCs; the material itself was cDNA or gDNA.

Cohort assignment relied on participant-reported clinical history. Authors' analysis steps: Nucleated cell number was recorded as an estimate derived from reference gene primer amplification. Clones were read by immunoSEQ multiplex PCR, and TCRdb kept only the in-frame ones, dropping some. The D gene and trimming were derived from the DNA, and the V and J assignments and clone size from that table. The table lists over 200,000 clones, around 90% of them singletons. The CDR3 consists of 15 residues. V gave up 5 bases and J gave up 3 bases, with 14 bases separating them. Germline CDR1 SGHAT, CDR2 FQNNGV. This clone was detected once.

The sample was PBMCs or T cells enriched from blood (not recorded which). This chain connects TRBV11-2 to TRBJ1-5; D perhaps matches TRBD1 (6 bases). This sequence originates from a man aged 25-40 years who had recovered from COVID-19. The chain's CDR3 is CASSPGGSNNQPQHF. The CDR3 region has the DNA TGTGCCAGCAGCCCGGGGGGCAGTAACAATCAGCCCCAGCATTTT. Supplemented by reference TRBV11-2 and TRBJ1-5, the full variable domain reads EAGVAQSPRYKIIEKRQSVAFWCNPISGHATLYWYQQILGQGPKLLIQFQNNGVVDDSQLPKDRFSAERLKGVDSTLKIQPAKLEDSAVYLCASSPGGSNNQPQHFGDGTRLSIL.